The T cell receptor beta chain under discussion was sequenced for a study of beta chain features in type 1 diabetes. About the study: There were some 100,000,000 sorted cells examined across all samples. Study-wide results and caveats: Across patients, naive, central memory and Treg TCRB repertoires exhibited apparently greater similarity than was observed across healthy donors.

All of the isolated RNA was reverse transcribed, so expressed TCRB transcripts were sequenced. Using immunoSEQ multiplex PCR, the repertoire was profiled, and TCRdb retains in-frame clones only, with some absent. The table shows almost 350,000 clones, with roughly 8% occurring only once. V dropped 1 base and J dropped 2 bases, with 12 bases sitting between them. Germline loops: CDR1 SGHTA, CDR2 FQGNSA. The CDR3 spans 15 residues. In the case of this clone: As yet, its antigen is unknown.

The chain links TRBV7-2 to TRBJ2-7; D is perhaps TRBD2 (6 bases). The TCR comes from a woman aged 18-30 years in good health. Sequencing input: central memory CD4+ T cells from blood. Here the CDR3 DNA reads TGTGCCAGCAGCTTAGGAGCGGGCCGCACCTACGAGCAGTACTTC. Its translation is CASSLGAGRTYEQYF.